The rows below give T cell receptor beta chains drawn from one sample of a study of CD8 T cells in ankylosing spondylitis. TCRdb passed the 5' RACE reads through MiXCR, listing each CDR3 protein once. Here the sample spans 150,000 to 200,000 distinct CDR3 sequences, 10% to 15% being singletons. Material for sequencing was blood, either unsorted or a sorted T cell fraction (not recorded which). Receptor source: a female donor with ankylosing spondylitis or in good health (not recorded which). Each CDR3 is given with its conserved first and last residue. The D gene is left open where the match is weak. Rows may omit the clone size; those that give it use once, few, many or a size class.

TGTGCCAGCAGCTTAGCCACCCAGGCGAACACCGGGGAGCTGTTTTTT CASSLATQANTGELFF many . TRBJ2-2 TRBV7-2
TGTGCCAGCAGCTTCTTCGACAGGGACACTGAAGCTTTCTTT CASSFFDRDTEAFF many TRBD1 TRBJ1-1 TRBV9
TGTGCCAGCAGTTCACAGGGCGGAACTGAAGCTTTCTTT CASSSQGGTEAFF many . TRBJ1-1 TRBV12-3/TRBV12-4
TGCAGTGCTAGAGACGCTAACCCCGAGACCCAGTACTTC CSARDANPETQYF once . TRBJ2-5 TRBV20-1
TGTGCCAGCAGCCTTACCGTTTTATTCGCCACTGAAGCTTTCTTT CASSLTVLFATEAFF many . TRBJ1-1 TRBV7-7
TGTGCCAGCAGCTTCCCGGGCACAGATACGCAGTATTTT CASSFPGTDTQYF . . TRBJ2-3 TRBV5-6
TGTGCCAGCAGTTTGTCGTCCTGGCCCCAGCATTTT CASSLSSWPQHF many . TRBJ1-5 TRBV28
TGTGCCACCAGCAAGACACGGGATTGGAATGAAAAACTGTTTTTT CATSKTRDWNEKLFF many . TRBJ1-4 TRBV15
TGTGCCAGCACTGACCCGTCCCACTACGAGCAGTACTTC CASTDPSHYEQYF many . TRBJ2-7 TRBV3-1
TGTGCCACCAGTGATAAGATCTCCTACGAGCAGTACTTC CATSDKISYEQYF many . TRBJ2-7 TRBV24-1
TGTGCCAGCAGCTTAGTGCCGGCGGGGGGCACAGATACGCAGTATTTT CASSLVPAGGTDTQYF . TRBD2 TRBJ2-3 TRBV11-2
TGCAGCGTTGAGTTGGGATTGAACACTGAAGCTTTCTTT CSVELGLNTEAFF many . TRBJ1-1 TRBV29-1
TGTGCCAGCAGCCCCCGGGGGGCATCCTACAATGAGCAGTTCTTC CASSPRGASYNEQFF many . TRBJ2-1 TRBV12-3/TRBV12-4
TGCAGTGCCTGGACTAGCGGGAGTAACGAGCAGTACTTC CSAWTSGSNEQYF many TRBD2 TRBJ2-7 TRBV20-1
TGCAGTGCTAGATTGGTTGACGAGCAGTACTTC CSARLVDEQYF . . TRBJ2-7 TRBV20-1
TGTGCCAGCAGTTTATGGGGGGGCTCCAGTATCCACGCTTTCTTT CASSLWGGSSIHAFF many . TRBJ1-1 TRBV12-3/TRBV12-4
TGTGCCAGCAGTTGGGACAGGGCAGCTCAGCCCCAGCATTTT CASSWDRAAQPQHF few TRBD1 TRBJ1-5 TRBV6-5
TGCGCCAGCAGCGTGGCCGGGACTAGCTCCCACGAGCAGTACTTC CASSVAGTSSHEQYF few TRBD2 TRBJ2-7 TRBV5-1
TGTGCCAGCTCACCGGGTAGCGGGAGTTACGAGCAGTACTTC CASSPGSGSYEQYF many TRBD2 TRBJ2-7 TRBV18
TGTGCCAGCAGCCTTCAAACGGGAGCGGGGAATGAGCAGTTCTTC CASSLQTGAGNEQFF . TRBD2 TRBJ2-1 TRBV4-2
TGCAGCGGATACTCCCCGGGACACAGCTTAGGGCAAGAGACCCAGTACTTC CSGYSPGHSLGQETQYF many . TRBJ2-5 TRBV29-1
TGTGCCAGCAGCTTCCGGGACTCCCCTGGGAAGACCCAGTACTTC CASSFRDSPGKTQYF few . TRBJ2-5 TRBV6-2/TRBV6-3
TGCGCCAGCAGCTTGGTTCGGGGGTCGGGTGACACTGAAGCTTTCTTT CASSLVRGSGDTEAFF few . TRBJ1-1 TRBV5-1
TGTGCCAGCAGTGACAGCCTTAACTATGGCTACACCTTC CASSDSLNYGYTF few . TRBJ1-2 TRBV6-1
TGTGCCAGCAGCTTAGGCAGGGCTACCCAAGAGACCCAGTACTTC CASSLGRATQETQYF . . TRBJ2-5 TRBV7-9
TGTGCCAGCAGCTTGGCCGGCGTCGCACAGCGCACAGATACGCAGTATTTT CASSLAGVAQRTDTQYF few . TRBJ2-3 TRBV5-5
TGTGCCAGCAGCTTATCCCGAGCGGGAGGGACCAGGGCCAGGGCAGATACGCAGTATTTT CASSLSRAGGTRARADTQYF few TRBD2 TRBJ2-3 TRBV7-8
TGTGCCAGCAGCTTAGCCGGGGGCTATAGCAATCAGCCCCAGCATTTT CASSLAGGYSNQPQHF . . TRBJ1-5 TRBV7-2
TGCGCCAGCAGTTCGGGACCCGACTACAATGAGCAGTTCTTC CASSSGPDYNEQFF many . TRBJ2-1 TRBV5-1
TGTGCCAGCAGTTTAGCGCAAGGGGCCGGGGAGCTGTTTTTT CASSLAQGAGELFF . . TRBJ2-2 TRBV12-3/TRBV12-4
TGTGCCAGCAGCGTAGGGGTGGGGACAGGGGAAAACATTCAGTACTTC CASSVGVGTGENIQYF few TRBD1 TRBJ2-4 TRBV9
TGCGCCAGCAGCTTGGCCTTGGGGGCCGCCGGGGAGCTGTTTTTT CASSLALGAAGELFF many . TRBJ2-2 TRBV5-1
TGTGCCAGCAGCTTAGTTTCCAGGGACGAGACCCAGTACTTC CASSLVSRDETQYF . . TRBJ2-5 TRBV11-2
TGTGCCAGCAGCTTACGGGGGATGGGAAATCAGCCCCAGCATTTT CASSLRGMGNQPQHF many . TRBJ1-5 TRBV7-2
TGTGCCAGCAGTGTTGGGTCGCAGTATTTT CASSVGSQYF many . TRBJ2-3 TRBV2
TGCGCCAGCAGCTTGGCCTGGGTAGGGGAGAATGGCTACACCTTC CASSLAWVGENGYTF many . TRBJ1-2 TRBV5-1
TGTGCCAGCAGTGAGTCTCACAAAAAGACCCAGTACTTC CASSESHKKTQYF many . TRBJ2-5 TRBV25-1
TGCGCCAGCAGCTTCTCGAGACCATATGGCTACACCTTC CASSFSRPYGYTF . . TRBJ1-2 TRBV5-1
TGTGCCAGTAGTCCGGACAGGGCCGGTTATGGCTACACCTTC CASSPDRAGYGYTF . TRBD1 TRBJ1-2 TRBV19
TGTGCCAGCAGCTCCAGTCCCGGGACTAGCGGGAGGAACTCCTACGAGCAGTACTTC CASSSSPGTSGRNSYEQYF . TRBD2 TRBJ2-7 TRBV11-1